Sequencing of this T cell receptor (beta chain) was carried out in a study of OX40 agonist ivuxolimab in advanced cancers. Study-level background: Three patients showed partial responses: one hepatocellular carcinoma and two cutaneous melanoma cases.

Assay: immunoSEQ multiplex PCR; the TCRdb copy retains only in-frame clones and omits some. Among approximately 120,000 clones listed, roughly 92% were seen once. V lost 0 bases and J lost 6, with 12 bases in between. This CDR3 has 15 residues. CDR1 is PRHDT and CDR2 is FYEKMQ in the germline V gene (reference sequence). The sample was CD4+ or CD8+ T cells sorted from blood, taken in a trial of the OX40 agonist ivuxolimab. The V call is TRBV13, the J call TRBJ2-1, with D possibly matching TRBD2 (7 bases). The source is an adult with an advanced solid tumor such as melanoma, head and neck, liver or kidney cancer. The CDR3 DNA reads as TGTGCCAGCAGCTTAGGACAGGGCGGGGGCAATGAGCAGTTCTTC. Protein product: CASSLGQGGGNEQFF.